Below, 32 T cell receptor beta chains from the same sample are listed, as sequenced in a study of blood T cell repertoires in COVID-19. Sequenced by immunoSEQ multiplex PCR; TCRdb stores in-frame clones only, minus some. The data contain some 380,000 clones, approximately 91% of them singletons. Sample: PBMCs or T cells enriched from blood (not recorded which). The receptors were gathered from a middle-aged woman with acute COVID-19.

About this clone: This sample includes further DNA sequences coding for the same CDR3. The V and J genes are TRBV7-9 and TRBJ2-3, with D tentatively TRBD2 (5 bases). The CDR3 covers 14 residues. Germline loops: CDR1 SEHNR, CDR2 FQNEAQ (reference sequence). The ends were cut back, 3 bases at V and 4 bases at J, with 11 bases in the middle. The CDR3 DNA reads as TGTGCCAGCAGCTTGGGTCTAGCAGCAGATACGCAGTATTTT. This gives the protein CASSLGLAADTQYF.

The chain links TRBV18 to TRBJ1-3; D not certain. Germline V gene data show CDR1 as KGHSH and CDR2 as LQKENI. This CDR3 comprises 15 residues. V lost 2 bases, J lost 2 bases, and 10 bases lay in between. As DNA, the CDR3 is TGTGCCAGCTCACCAGGAGTCAGCCCTGGAAACACCATATATTTT. As protein: CASSPGVSPGNTIYF.

The chain joins TRBV11-2 to TRBJ2-1, with 9 bases lining up with TRBD2. The CDR3 extends over 14 amino acids. Trimming at V came to 5 bases and at J to 5 bases, leaving 4 bases not matched to a gene. Germline V gives CDR1 SGHAT, CDR2 FQNNGV. CDR3 sequence reads: CASSASGGNNEQFF. The DNA of the CDR3 is TGTGCCAGCAGCGCAAGCGGGGGGAACAATGAGCAGTTCTTC.

Of note for this clone: A junction end diverges from the germline sequence, so it may reflect a read error. V gene TRBV19 combines with J gene TRBJ2-3, with 9 bases lining up with TRBD2. The CDR3 runs 13 residues. The germline V gene has CDR1 LNHDA and CDR2 SQIVND (reference sequence). CDR3 protein: CASRIAGVDTQYF. In DNA, the CDR3 is TGTGCCAGTAGGATAGCGGGGGTAGATACGCAGTATTTT. The full variable domain, its missing parts supplied by reference TRBV19 and TRBJ2-3, is DGGITQSPKYLFRKEGQNVTLSCEQNLNHDAMYWYRQDPGQGLRLIYYSQIVNDFQKGDIAEGYSVSREKKESFPLTVTSAQKNPTAFYLCASRIAGVDTQYFGPGTRLTVL.

This chain connects TRBV12-3 or TRBV12-4 to TRBJ1-1; tentative D call: TRBD1 (5 bases). Trimming pared 4 bases from V and 4 bases from J, leaving 10 bases between. The CDR3 loop spans 13 amino acids. CDR3 coding DNA: TGTGCCAGCAGTTCGGGGGGTAGCACTGAAGCTTTCTTT. Its translation is CASSSGGSTEAFF.

The chain carries TRBV18 and TRBJ2-7; possibly TRBD2 for D (6 bases). Trimming cost V 3 bases and J 5 bases, with 8 bases left between them. Germline values: CDR1 KGHSH, CDR2 LQKENI. This CDR3 has 12 amino acids. The CDR3 loop is CASSPGGNEQYF. The CDR3 nucleotides read TGTGCCAGCTCACCGGGGGGAAACGAGCAGTACTTC.

The chain is built from TRBV29-1 and TRBJ1-5; D unresolved. V lost 3 bases, J lost 3 bases, and 9 bases lay in between. CDR1 is SQVTM and CDR2 is ANQGSEA in the germline V gene. The CDR3 consists of 13 residues. The CDR3 spells CSVEGGDNQPQHF. As DNA, the CDR3 is TGCAGCGTTGAGGGCGGGGACAATCAGCCCCAGCATTTT.

The chain has TRBV27 and TRBJ1-2; no clear D gene. This CDR3 region has 15 residues. Germline loops: CDR1 MNHEY, CDR2 SMNVEV (reference sequence). V dropped 5 bases and J dropped 2 bases, with 15 bases sitting between them. CDR3 region: CASSPSEALNYGYTF. CDR3 coding DNA: TGTGCCAGCAGTCCTTCTGAAGCCCTAAACTATGGCTACACCTTC.

About this clone: The same CDR3 can be traced to other DNA sequences in this sample. The chain links TRBV7-2 to TRBJ1-3; TRBD1 matches 10 bases. CDR1 SGHTA and CDR2 FQGNSA come from the germline V gene. The CDR3 sequence is 15 residues long. V shed 3 bases and J 2 bases; nucleotides not matched to a gene: 1. In nucleotides, the CDR3 is TGTGCCAGCAGCTTGGACAGGGGGACTGGAAACACCATATATTTT. This translates into CASSLDRGTGNTIYF.

This chain connects TRBV19 to TRBJ1-5; unclear D gene. V was cut by 5 bases and J by 5 bases, with 19 bases left in between. CDR1 LNHDA and CDR2 SQIVND come from the germline V gene (reference sequence). The CDR3 has 16 amino acids. The CDR3 sequence is CASSPDQTRRYQPQHF. In nucleotides, the CDR3 is TGTGCCAGTAGTCCCGACCAGACACGGCGTTATCAGCCCCAGCATTTT.

The chain links TRBV19 to TRBJ2-2; D perhaps matches TRBD2 (6 bases). Germline V lookup: CDR1 LNHDA, CDR2 SQIVND (reference sequence). V gave up 4 bases and J gave up 4 bases, with 13 bases separating them. The CDR3 is made up of 15 amino acids. The CDR3 nucleotides are TGTGCCAGTAGTACCTCCTCGGGGGTCACCGGGGAGCTGTTTTTT. Encoded protein: CASSTSSGVTGELFF.

This clone was counted once. This chain connects TRBV7-2 to TRBJ2-7; D gene unclear. V lost 3 bases to trimming and J lost 0 bases, with 12 bases between them. The CDR3 covers 15 residues. Germline CDR1 is SGHTA and CDR2 is FQGNSA. The DNA of the CDR3 is TGTGCCAGCAGCTTGGGTTCGGCAGGCTCCTACGAGCAGTACTTC. As protein: CASSLGSAGSYEQYF.

The chain links TRBV5-6 to TRBJ1-6; the match to TRBD1 covers 8 bases. The CDR3 is made up of 14 amino acids. The V gene end was trimmed by 0 bases and the J gene end by 7 bases; junction bases not matched to a gene: 0. The germline V gene has CDR1 SGHDT and CDR2 YYEEEE. The CDR3 spells CASSLDRGNSPLHF. CDR3 DNA: TGTGCCAGCAGCTTGGACAGGGGGAATTCACCCCTCCACTTT.

This chain uses TRBV2 with TRBJ1-5; D gene ambiguous. Trimming stripped 5 bases from V and 3 bases from J, with 8 bases between. The CDR3 sequence is 13 residues long. Germline CDR1 and CDR2: SNHLY and FYNNEI. CDR3: CASSPGINQPQHF. In DNA form, the CDR3 reads TGTGCCAGCAGTCCCGGGATCAATCAGCCCCAGCATTTT.

The chain recombines TRBV7-2 with TRBJ2-7; TRBD2 aligns across 8 bases. CDR1 and CDR2 from the germline V gene are SGHTA and FQGNSA. This CDR3 region has 13 residues. The V segment lost 3 bases and the J segment 3 bases; nucleotides outside the gene matches: 1. CDR3 in amino acids: CASSLGLVYEQYF. The CDR3 DNA is TGTGCCAGCAGCTTGGGACTAGTCTACGAGCAGTACTTC.

The CDR3 sequence is CASSPTGTGAAGELFF. CDR3 nucleotide sequence: TGTGCCAGCTCACCAACCGGGACAGGGGCCGCCGGGGAGCTGTTTTTT. This chain connects TRBV18 to TRBJ2-2, with TRBD1 matching 10 bases. Germline lookup yields CDR1 KGHSH and CDR2 LQKENI. V was clipped by 2 bases and J by 6 bases; unmatched bases: 6. This CDR3 spans 16 amino acids.

J is TRBJ2-3 and V is TRBV19; no firm D call. The CDR3 is 14 amino acids. Germline V gene sequence: CDR1 LNHDA, CDR2 SQIVND (reference sequence). V lost 6 bases and J 4 bases, leaving 14 bases between the germline ends. CDR3 in DNA: TGTGCCAGTAGGAACAGCCGGAAGGCAGATACGCAGTATTTT. Its protein product is CASRNSRKADTQYF.

The rearrangement links TRBV29-1 to TRBJ1-6; D is uncertain. Trimming shortened V by 8 bases and J by 9 bases, and 14 bases separated the two germline ends. The CDR3 extends over 12 amino acids. Germline values: CDR1 SQVTM, CDR2 ANQGSEA. CDR3 DNA: TGCAGCAGTGCCCGGGGATCTTCACCCCTCCACTTT. Translation gives CSSARGSSPLHF. The full variable domain, in which reference TRBV29-1 and TRBJ1-6 provide the parts outside the CDR3, is SAVISQKPSRDICQRGTSLTIQCQVDSQVTMMFWYRQQPGQSLTLIATANQGSEATYESGFVIDKFPISRPNLTFSTLTVSNMSPEDSSIYLCSSARGSSPLHFGNGTRLTVT.

As DNA, the CDR3 is TGTGCCAGCAGACCACGGGGGGGAAAAGAGACCCAGTACTTC. Protein: CASRPRGGKETQYF. The V and J genes are TRBV27 and TRBJ2-5, with TRBD2 matching 8 bases. The V and J ends lost 6 bases and 3 bases, in that order; junction bases with no gene match: 6. There are 14 residues in the CDR3. Germline loops: CDR1 MNHEY, CDR2 SMNVEV (reference sequence).

This clone was detected a few times. This chain joins TRBV15 and TRBJ1-2; perhaps TRBD1 as D (5 bases). V shed 4 bases and J shed 8 bases, with 23 bases lying between them. The CDR3 is 16 amino acids. From germline, CDR1 is LNHNV and CDR2 YYDKDF (reference sequence). This CDR3 is CATSTLPPGPREGYTF. The CDR3 DNA sequence: TGTGCCACCAGCACATTACCTCCGGGACCTCGGGAGGGCTACACCTTC.

The chain joins TRBV5-1 to TRBJ1-1; perhaps TRBD1 as D (5 bases). The CDR3 loop spans 16 amino acids. CDR1 is SGHRS, CDR2 YFSETQ, per germline. Trimming stripped 2 bases from V and 3 bases from J, with 17 bases between. The CDR3 spells CASSFGQGQSHTEAFF. The CDR3 nucleotides read TGCGCCAGCAGCTTTGGGCAGGGTCAAAGTCACACTGAAGCTTTCTTT.

The genes are TRBV6-5 and TRBJ1-2, with 7 bases that match TRBD1. The CDR3 extends over 14 amino acids. J gave up 3 bases and V 5 bases, and 6 bases lay outside the gene matches. The germline CDR1 and CDR2 sequences are MNHEY and SVGAGI. The CDR3, as DNA: TGTGCCAGCAGTACCGACGGGACAGACTATGGCTACACCTTC. Protein sequence: CASSTDGTDYGYTF.

The V call is TRBV7-9, the J call TRBJ1-2; 7 positions agree with TRBD1. From germline, CDR1 is SEHNR and CDR2 FQNEAQ (reference sequence). The J segment lost 5 bases and the V segment lost 1 base, leaving 7 bases of the junction unmatched. The CDR3 contains 15 residues. In DNA form, the CDR3 reads TGTGCCAGCAGCTTAGGACAGGGCCTTGAGTATGGCTACACCTTC. This encodes CASSLGQGLEYGYTF.

The chain carries TRBV9 and TRBJ2-2; 10 bases agree with TRBD1. V lost 1 base and J lost 4; bases outside the gene matches: 1. Germline CDR1 reads SGDLS; CDR2 reads YYNGEE. The CDR3 is 15 amino acids. The CDR3 loop is CASSVRDRGTGELFF. CDR3 bases: TGTGCCAGCAGCGTACGGGACAGGGGCACCGGGGAGCTGTTTTTT.

This clone appeared a few times. The rearrangement joins TRBV7-9 to TRBJ2-7, with 8 bases that match TRBD1. Germline CDR1 is SEHNR and CDR2 is FQNEAQ (reference sequence). CDR3 length: 16 residues. The trim removed 2 bases at V and 2 bases at J, leaving 8 bases unmatched. The CDR3 DNA reads as TGTGCCAGCAGCTTACCAAGGACAGGGCCCGCCTACGAGCAGTACTTC. As protein: CASSLPRTGPAYEQYF.

This chain joins TRBV18 and TRBJ1-6; unclear D gene. This CDR3 contains 12 residues. Germline loops: CDR1 KGHSH, CDR2 LQKENI. V was cut by 6 bases and J by 7 bases, with 7 bases left in between. The CDR3 coding sequence is TGTGCCAGCTCTCCCCCAAATTCACCCCTCCACTTT. This gives the protein CASSPPNSPLHF.

The J gene is TRBJ1-2, the V gene TRBV3-1 (or the pseudogene TRBV3-2); tentatively, D is TRBD1 (6 bases). The germline V gene encodes CDR1 LGHDT and CDR2 YNNKEL (reference sequence). The CDR3 contains 15 residues. Trimming removed 1 base at V and 4 bases at J, with 13 bases between. Here the CDR3 reads CASSQGTVAVYGYTF. The CDR3 DNA is TGTGCCAGCAGCCAAGGGACAGTTGCGGTCTATGGCTACACCTTC.

This chain links TRBV11-2 with TRBJ1-4; 7 bases are shared with TRBD1. There are 16 residues in the CDR3. Germline V gene lookup returns CDR1 SGHAT and CDR2 FQNNGV. J lost 8 bases, V lost 0 bases, and 9 bases had no gene match. The CDR3 protein is CASSLDGGGLGEKLFF. DNA of the CDR3: TGTGCCAGCAGCTTAGATGGAGGGGGCCTTGGAGAAAAACTGTTTTTT.

The chain combines TRBV5-8 with TRBJ2-7, with TRBD2 matching over 8 bases. The length of the CDR3 is 16 residues. J gave up 5 bases and V 2 bases, and 12 bases lay outside the gene matches. The germline V gene encodes CDR1 SGHTS and CDR2 YDEGEE. The CDR3: CASSFRGAGGRDEQYF. For the CDR3, the DNA is TGTGCCAGCAGCTTTCGTGGTGCGGGGGGCAGAGACGAGCAGTACTTC.

This clone has only a few counts. CDR3 DNA: TGTGCCAGCAGCTTAGTATTTTCGGGGGTCGGAAACACCATATATTTT. It specifies CASSLVFSGVGNTIYF. The chain links TRBV11-2 to TRBJ1-3, with D possibly matching TRBD1 (5 bases). Germline CDR1 is SGHAT and CDR2 is FQNNGV. This CDR3 contains 16 residues. The V gene lost 1 base and the J gene lost 4 bases, with 14 bases spanning the gap.

The rearrangement joins TRBV4-2 to TRBJ2-5; 12 bases fit TRBD2. The germline V gene encodes CDR1 LGHNA and CDR2 YNFKEQ. The CDR3 has 16 residues. V shed 2 bases and J 5 bases; nucleotides not matched to a gene: 6. The CDR3 DNA sequence: TGTGCCAGCAGCCAAACTAGCGGGGGGCCCTCGGAGACCCAGTACTTC. This codes for CASSQTSGGPSETQYF.

The V call is TRBV5-1, the J call TRBJ1-1, with D unclear. CDR3 length: 14 amino acids. Germline CDR1 and CDR2: SGHRS and YFSETQ. V lost 1 base, J lost 1 base, and 8 bases lay in between. The CDR3 bases are TGCGCCAGCAGCTTGAAGGCGGAGAACACTGAAGCTTTCTTT. Protein product: CASSLKAENTEAFF.